Below, 9 T cell receptor beta chains from the same sample are listed, as sequenced in a study of T cell responses to AZD1222 COVID-19 vaccine. Some clones are missing from TCRdb's copy, which holds only in-frame ones; the method was immunoSEQ multiplex PCR. The repertoire has some 71,000 clones, roughly nine tenths of them found once; the top ten carry about 28%. Sequencing used peripheral blood, obtained 28 days after the second AZD1222 dose. These receptors were collected from an adult who received the AZD1222 COVID-19 vaccine.

The chain links TRBV27 to TRBJ2-7; 8 nucleotides align to TRBD2. Germline-derived CDR1 and CDR2 are MNHEY and SMNVEV (reference sequence). Unmatched junction bases numbered 6, after V lost 3 bases and J lost 2 bases. This CDR3 is built from 15 residues. The CDR3 sequence is CASSFDQAGAYEQYF. DNA of the CDR3: TGTGCCAGCAGTTTTGATCAAGCGGGAGCCTACGAGCAGTACTTC.

The V and J genes are TRBV28 and TRBJ1-4, with TRBD1 as a possible D gene (6 bases). This CDR3 region has 14 residues. Germline CDR1 reads MDHEN; CDR2 reads SYDVKM. V dropped 10 bases and J dropped 0 bases, with 12 bases sitting between them. The CDR3 region is CAIGGGPTNEKLFF. In DNA form, the CDR3 reads TGTGCCATCGGGGGCGGACCAACTAATGAAAAACTGTTTTTT.

V usage is TRBV6-5 and J usage is TRBJ2-1; 9 positions match TRBD2. J was trimmed by 10 bases and V by 2 bases; bases with no gene match: 6. The length of the CDR3 is 14 residues. Looked up from germline, CDR1 is MNHEY and CDR2 is SVGAGI. CDR3 protein: CASSYASGIGEQFF. The CDR3 nucleotides read TGTGCCAGCAGTTACGCTAGCGGGATTGGGGAGCAGTTCTTC.

V and J are TRBV19 and TRBJ1-5; TRBD1 matches 8 bases. This CDR3 comprises 15 residues. Germline V gene data show CDR1 as LNHDA and CDR2 as SQIVND (reference sequence). V lost 6 bases, J lost 1 base, and 5 bases stayed unmatched. The CDR3: CASRDGQGSNQPQHF. The CDR3 coding sequence is TGTGCCAGTAGGGATGGACAGGGCAGCAATCAGCCCCAGCATTTT.

A few counts support this clone. The rearrangement joins TRBV4-3 to TRBJ1-1; TRBD1 is a possible D gene (5 bases). Trimming removed 1 base from V and 1 base from J, with 13 bases in between. The CDR3 is 16 amino acids. Germline V gene sequence: CDR1 LGHNA, CDR2 YSLEER. The DNA of the CDR3 is TGCGCCAGCAGCCAAGGCATATCGAGGGGGAACACTGAAGCTTTCTTT. This encodes CASSQGISRGNTEAFF.

The chain has TRBV6-1 and TRBJ1-4; no reliable D call. This CDR3 region has 14 residues. CDR1 MNHNS and CDR2 SASEGT come from the germline V gene. Trimming cost V 3 bases and J 8 bases, with 13 bases left between them. CDR3 bases: TGTGCCAGCAGTGACCCAGGCTCCGGGGAAAAACTGTTTTTT. Translating gives CASSDPGSGEKLFF.

The DNA of the CDR3 is TGCGCCAGCAGCTTGGGGGCGGCCGGGGAGCTGTTTTTT. Protein product: CASSLGAAGELFF. The rearrangement links TRBV5-1 to TRBJ2-2, with D uncertain. V gave up 0 bases and J gave up 6 bases, with 6 bases separating them. The germline CDR1 and CDR2 sequences are SGHRS and YFSETQ. CDR3 size: 13 residues.

CDR3 nucleotides: TGTGCCAGCAGCTTAGCGGGATTCAATGAGCAGTTCTTC. It specifies CASSLAGFNEQFF. This chain links TRBV11-1 with TRBJ2-1; D gene ambiguous. CDR3 size: 13 residues. CDR1 SGHAT and CDR2 FQDESV come from the germline V gene (reference sequence). The ends were cut back, 0 bases at V and 6 bases at J, with 6 bases in the middle.

The gene calls are TRBV28 and TRBJ2-7; D may be TRBD1 (6 bases). The CDR3 has 12 amino acids. Trimming cost V 6 bases and J 5 bases, with 11 bases left between them. CDR1 and CDR2 from the germline V gene are MDHEN and SYDVKM. CDR3 in DNA: TGTGCCAGCAGCCTCAGGGGTAACGAGCAGTACTTC. Protein product: CASSLRGNEQYF. The full variable domain, in which reference TRBV28 and TRBJ2-7 provide the parts outside the CDR3, is DVKVTQSSRYLVKRTGEKVFLECVQDMDHENMFWYRQDPGLGLRLIYFSYDVKMKEKGDIPEGYSVSREKKERFSLILESASTNQTSMYLCASSLRGNEQYFGPGTRLTVT.